The 28 T cell receptor beta chains below all came from one sample that was sequenced in a study of CD8+CD57+ T cells in acquired aplastic anemia. Genomic DNA, serving as template, underwent TCR beta VDJ and CDR3 profiling. MiXCR, run by TCRdb on the reads, gives a single entry per CDR3 protein. Here the sample spans around 220,000 distinct CDR3 sequences, under 55% being singletons. Sequenced patients had shown CD8+CD57+ cell expansion by flow cytometry. Specimen: sorted CD4+, CD8+, or CD8+CD57+ T cells (not recorded which) from PBMCs. These receptors were taken from a human donor with aplastic anemia.

This clonotype was seen repeatedly, ten times or more. DNA for the CDR3: TGTGCCAGCAGACCGGACCTAGGCAATCAGCCCCAGCATTTT. Its protein product is CASRPDLGNQPQHF. The chain carries TRBV2 and TRBJ1-5; D is unclear. The CDR3 loop spans 14 amino acids. Trimming pared 6 bases from V and 2 bases from J, leaving 11 bases between. Germline V gene sequence: CDR1 SNHLY, CDR2 FYNNEI.

This clonotype turned up a few times. The gene calls are TRBV12-3 or TRBV12-4 and TRBJ2-1; D is possibly TRBD1 (5 bases). V lost 6 bases, J lost 2 bases, and 17 bases lay in between. The CDR3 totals 16 residues. This CDR3 is CASSRLWGEAYNEQFF. The CDR3 DNA reads as TGTGCCAGCAGCCGCCTCTGGGGCGAGGCCTACAATGAGCAGTTCTTC.

As regards this clonotype: A much larger clone differs from this one at a single base, so this may be a read error. The chain is built from TRBV6-1 and TRBJ1-4, with no clear D. The CDR3 spans 13 residues. In germline, CDR1 is MNHNS, CDR2 SASEGT. CDR3: CASRFPVNEKLVF. The CDR3 coding sequence is TGTGCCAGCAGGTTTCCAGTTAATGAAAAACTGGTTTTT.

V and J are TRBV7-9 and TRBJ2-5; D is perhaps TRBD2 (6 bases). The germline V gene has CDR1 SEHNR and CDR2 FQNEAQ (reference sequence). V was shortened by 6 bases and J by 4 bases, with 12 bases between the two germline ends. The CDR3 is 13 amino acids. This CDR3 is CASSRRASETQYF. CDR3 bases: TGTGCCAGCAGTCGGAGGGCATCAGAGACCCAGTACTTC.

This chain links TRBV19 with TRBJ2-2, with 8 bases identical to TRBD1. Per the germline V gene, CDR1 is LNHDA and CDR2 is SQIVND (reference sequence). J gave up 1 base and V 9 bases, and 10 bases lay outside the gene matches. The CDR3 covers 16 residues. The CDR3 DNA sequence: TGTGCCAGCAGCCTCCACAGGGGGGTGAACACCGGGGAGCTGTTTTTT. Its protein is CASSLHRGVNTGELFF.

This chain connects TRBV7-9 to TRBJ2-3; D may correspond to TRBD1 or TRBD2 (5 bases each). This CDR3 spans 15 amino acids. V was shortened by 3 bases and J by 4 bases, with 14 bases between the two germline ends. Germline CDR1 SEHNR, CDR2 FQNEAQ (reference sequence). CDR3 sequence: CASSLAGRAADTQYF. CDR3 nucleotide sequence: TGTGCCAGCAGCTTGGCGGGCAGGGCGGCAGATACGCAGTATTTT. The full variable domain, its missing parts supplied by reference TRBV7-9 and TRBJ2-3, is DTGVSQNPRHKITKRGQNVTFRCDPISEHNRLYWYRQTLGQGPEFLTYFQNEAQLEKSRLLSDRFSAERPKGSFSTLEIQRTEQGDSAMYLCASSLAGRAADTQYFGPGTRLTVL.

V and J are TRBV15 and TRBJ2-6; 10 bases map to TRBD1. Germline V gives CDR1 LNHNV, CDR2 YYDKDF (reference sequence). The junction had 6 bases not matched to a gene; V was cut back by 1 base and J by 12 bases. The CDR3 has 15 residues. The CDR3 nucleotides are TGTGCCACCAGCAGAGCTGCGACAGGGGGCATCGTCCTGACTTTC. Its protein product is CATSRAATGGIVLTF.

The V and J genes are TRBV10-1 and TRBJ2-1; tentatively, D is TRBD1 (5 bases). The CDR3 contains 10 residues. Germline V gene sequence: CDR1 WNHNN, CDR2 SYGVQD (reference sequence). V shed 6 bases and J shed 9 bases, with 6 bases lying between them. CDR3 nucleotides: TGCGCCAGCAGGGGGCCTGAGCAGTTCTTC. Protein: CASRGPEQFF.

In its sample, this clonotype was seen once. This rearrangement joins TRBV5-1 to TRBJ2-5, with 7 bases fitting TRBD2. Looked up from germline, CDR1 is SGHRS and CDR2 is YFSETQ. J lost 7 bases, V lost 1 base, and 13 bases had no gene match. This CDR3 is built from 16 residues. The CDR3 nucleotides are TGCGCCAGCAGCTTGAGGGCGGGAGACCGGGAGGCGACCCAGTACTTC. This gives the protein CASSLRAGDREATQYF. The variable domain in full, with the rest retrieved from reference TRBV5-1 and TRBJ2-5, is KAGVTQTPRYLIKTRGQQVTLSCSPISGHRSVSWYQQTPGQGLQFLFEYFSETQRNKGNFPGRFSGRQFSNSRSEMNVSTLELGDSALYLCASSLRAGDREATQYFGPGTRLLVL.

This clonotype was counted many times. J is TRBJ1-4 and V is TRBV7-6; TRBD1 might be the D (5 bases). Germline V gives CDR1 SGHVS, CDR2 FNYEAQ. Trimming removed 5 bases from V and 5 bases from J, with 15 bases in between. The CDR3 length is 15 residues. CDR3 bases: TGTGCCAGCAGCCAGGTGGGGGGTAGAAATGAAAAACTGTTTTTT. Protein: CASSQVGGRNEKLFF. Based on the CDR3 plus reference TRBV7-6 and TRBJ1-4, the full variable domain is GAGVSQSPRYKVTKRGQDVALRCDPISGHVSLYWYRQALGQGPEFLTYFNYEAQQDKSGLPNDRFSAERPEGSISTLTIQRTEQRDSAMYRCASSQVGGRNEKLFFGSGTQLSVL.

This clonotype was seen a handful of times. The chain has TRBV11-2 and TRBJ2-1, with 10 positions matching TRBD2. The CDR3 is 21 amino acids. V was clipped by 0 bases and J by 8 bases; unmatched bases: 22. The germline V gene encodes CDR1 SGHAT and CDR2 FQNNGV. Written as DNA, the CDR3 is TGTGCCAGCAGCTTAGATCCGCCATCATCCTCTAGCGGGGGCATCCATGATGAGCAGTTCTTC. Translating it yields CASSLDPPSSSSGGIHDEQFF.

The rearrangement uses TRBV19 and TRBJ2-5; 7 bases line up with TRBD1. The J segment lost 0 bases and the V segment lost 10 bases, leaving 5 bases of the junction unmatched. There are 13 residues in the CDR3. The germline V gene has CDR1 LNHDA and CDR2 SQIVND (reference sequence). DNA for the CDR3: TGTGCCACAGGGGGAAGGGACCAAGAGACCCAGTACTTC. This encodes CATGGRDQETQYF.

Comment on this clonotype: A much larger clone sits a single nucleotide away, making a read error possible. The chain carries TRBV5-1 and TRBJ1-3; 9 bases are a match to TRBD1. The CDR3 is made up of 15 amino acids. CDR1 is SGHRS and CDR2 is YFSETQ in the germline V gene. CDR3 nucleotides: TGCGCCAGCAGCTTGGCCTCGGGACAGGGAAACACCTTATATTTT. Protein product: CASSLASGQGNTLYF. Full variable domain (missing parts from reference TRBV5-1 and TRBJ1-3): KAGVTQTPRYLIKTRGQQVTLSCSPISGHRSVSWYQQTPGQGLQFLFEYFSETQRNKGNFPGRFSGRQFSNSRSEMNVSTLELGDSALYLCASSLASGQGNTLYFGEGSWLTVV.

The chain recombines TRBV18 with TRBJ1-1, with D uncertain. Trimming took 2 bases from V and 0 from J, leaving 10 bases between them. The length of the CDR3 is 15 residues. Germline loops: CDR1 KGHSH, CDR2 LQKENI. This chain's CDR3 is CASSPGREMNTEAFF. The CDR3 region has the DNA TGTGCCAGCTCACCAGGGAGGGAAATGAACACTGAAGCTTTCTTT.

The table lists this clonotype with many counts. V usage is TRBV6-1 and J usage is TRBJ1-4; D remains unclear. Trimming stripped 7 bases from V and 7 bases from J, with 13 bases between. Looked up from germline, CDR1 is MNHNS and CDR2 is SASEGT. This CDR3 region has 13 residues. The CDR3: CASTEDVSEKLFF. The CDR3 DNA reads TGTGCCAGCACGGAAGATGTCAGTGAAAAACTGTTTTTT.

For this clonotype: This may stem from a read error, because a much larger clone lies one nucleotide away. The chain joins TRBV4-1 to TRBJ2-7; 7 bases fit TRBD1. This CDR3 has 16 amino acids. Germline CDR1 MGHRA, CDR2 YSYEKL. Trimming cost V 5 bases and J 4 bases; bases outside gene matches: 14. CDR3 region: CASSSSTGTEFYEQYF. The CDR3 DNA follows: TGCGCCAGCAGCTCCTCCACCGGGACAGAGTTTTACGAGCAGTACTTC.

V gene TRBV5-6 combines with J gene TRBJ2-2; 7 nucleotides match TRBD2. Per germline, CDR1 SGHDT and CDR2 YYEEEE. This CDR3 has 16 amino acids. After removal of 3 bases from V and 3 bases from J, the junction contained 8 bases not matched to a gene. The CDR3 spells CASSSGDYGYTGELFF. CDR3 sequence (DNA): TGTGCCAGCAGCTCCGGGGACTATGGCTACACCGGGGAGCTGTTTTTT.

About this clonotype: This may arise from a read error, as a much more abundant clone is one base away. The V and J genes are TRBV20-1 and TRBJ1-1; TRBD1 matches at 7 bases. This CDR3 contains 15 residues. From germline, CDR1 is DFQATT and CDR2 SNEGSKA (reference sequence). The V and J ends lost 3 bases and 4 bases, in that order; junction bases with no gene match: 11. CDR3 bases: TGCAGTGCTAGGCTTACAGGGGCTGAGAGCACTGAAGCTTTCTTT. Amino acid sequence: CSARLTGAESTEAFF.

With regard to this clonotype: A read error is possible here, since a much larger clone lies one base away. CDR3 in amino acids: CASSSGVGSSYNPPLHF. CDR3 nucleotides: TGTGCCAGCAGCTCAGGGGTCGGGAGCTCCTATAATCCACCCCTCCACTTT. V is TRBV9 and J is TRBJ1-6; D might be TRBD1 (6 bases). Germline values: CDR1 SGDLS, CDR2 YYNGEE. CDR3 length equals 17 residues. The full variable domain, in which reference TRBV9 and TRBJ1-6 provide the parts outside the CDR3, is DSGVTQTPKHLITATGQRVTLRCSPRSGDLSVYWYQQSLDQGLQFLIQYYNGEERAKGNILERFSAQQFPDLHSELNLSSLELGDSALYFCASSSGVGSSYNPPLHFGNGTRLTVT.

This clonotype was detected once. J is TRBJ1-6 and V is TRBV19; D may be TRBD1 (6 bases). The CDR3 totals 14 residues. CDR1 LNHDA and CDR2 SQIVND come from the germline V gene (reference sequence). V shed 5 bases and J shed 9 bases, with 14 bases lying between them. Here the CDR3 DNA reads TGTGCCAGTAGTCCCCGACAGGACGGTTCACCCCTCCACTTT. It specifies CASSPRQDGSPLHF.

This clonotype was seen a handful of times. The chain is built from TRBV15 and TRBJ1-5, with 7 bases lining up with TRBD1. The CDR3 has 15 residues. Germline CDR1 LNHNV, CDR2 YYDKDF (reference sequence). J gave up 7 bases and V 1 base, and 7 bases lay outside the gene matches. The CDR3 is CATSRGGGPRQPQHF. The CDR3 DNA reads TGTGCCACCAGCAGAGGAGGGGGCCCGAGACAGCCCCAGCATTTT.

This clonotype occurred many times. The chain is built from TRBV20-1 and TRBJ2-5, with TRBD2 as a possible D gene (6 bases). V lost 3 bases and J 5 bases, leaving 16 bases between the germline ends. CDR1 and CDR2 (germline): DFQATT, SNEGSKA (reference sequence). This CDR3 has 14 amino acids. CDR3 coding DNA: TGCAGTGCTAGGCGGGGAATCGCGGGGGAGACCCAGTACTTC. It codes for CSARRGIAGETQYF.

As concerns this clonotype: This may be a read error, as it is one base from a much larger clone. V usage is TRBV12-3 or TRBV12-4 and J usage is TRBJ1-5; no clear D gene. V was trimmed by 11 bases and J by 2 bases, leaving 19 bases between them. CDR3 length: 15 amino acids. The CDR3 nucleotides read TGTGCCTGCACCCCGGGCAGGTCTCGCAATCAGCCCCAGCATTTT. Residues: CACTPGRSRNQPQHF.

Here the CDR3 reads CASSDLDRDGYTF. CDR3 nucleotides: TGTGCCAGCAGTGATCTCGACAGGGACGGCTACACCTTC. This rearrangement joins TRBV25-1 to TRBJ1-2, with 7 nucleotides matching TRBD1. The CDR3 spans 13 residues. Germline CDR1 is MGHDK and CDR2 is SYGVNS. Trimming took 3 bases from V and 8 from J; bases not matched to a gene: 6.

This clonotype showed up just once. The chain employs TRBV7-6 and TRBJ2-7, with D perhaps TRBD1 (7 bases). Trimming removed 7 bases at V and 5 bases at J, with 18 bases between. The CDR3 spans 14 residues. Per germline, CDR1 SGHVS and CDR2 FNYEAQ. This chain's CDR3 is CASTKGGRGDEQYF. CDR3 DNA sequence: TGTGCCAGCACCAAGGGGGGCAGGGGGGACGAGCAGTACTTC.

This clonotype came up a few times. The CDR3 does not close with the conserved phenylalanine or tryptophan, likely indicating a read error. V usage is TRBV20-1 and J usage is TRBJ1-6, with D perhaps matching TRBD1 (5 bases). Germline loops: CDR1 DFQATT, CDR2 SNEGSKA (reference sequence). CDR3 size: 16 residues. The CDR3 nucleotides read TGCAGTGCTAGAGATGGGGGAAAGGCCTACAATTCACCCCTCCACCTT. Encoded protein: CSARDGGKAYNSPLHL.

The chain carries TRBV7-9 and TRBJ2-1; 8 bases are shared with TRBD2. The CDR3 totals 11 residues. Per the germline V gene, CDR1 is SEHNR and CDR2 is FQNEAQ (reference sequence). With V trimmed by 5 bases and J by 12 bases, 3 bases remained unmatched. The CDR3 sequence: CASSVTSGQFF. Here the CDR3 DNA reads TGTGCCAGCAGCGTAACTAGCGGGCAGTTCTTC.

The J gene is TRBJ1-5, the V gene TRBV20-1; unclear D gene. Germline lookup yields CDR1 DFQATT and CDR2 SNEGSKA (reference sequence). The CDR3 runs to 13 residues. The V and J ends lost 3 bases and 3 bases respectively, with 9 bases between them. For the CDR3, the DNA is TGCAGTGCTAGCCCGGGCCTCAATCAGCCCCAGCATTTT. Residues: CSASPGLNQPQHF.